This T cell receptor (beta chain) derives from a study of radiotherapy plus CTLA-4 blockade in lung cancer (dated by TCRdb to the late 2010s). Broadly, across the study: Objective responses were observed in 18% of enrolled patients, and disease control was achieved in 30% to 40%.

Comment on this clone: The clone's antigen remains unknown. Base qualities are missing; no much larger clone stands one base away.

The study tested focal radiation therapy combined with CTLA-4 blockade (ipilimumab) in patients with chemo-refractory metastatic non-small-cell lung cancer. The germline V gene (reference sequence) yields LNHDA for CDR1 and SQIVND for CDR2. The CDR3 holds 14 amino acids from the cysteine to the phenylalanine. The sequence is cut down to CDR3 DNA, 42 bases in frame from base 1. V and J lose 5 bases and 4 bases, and a span of 14 bases separates them. The library relied on the immunoSEQ multiplex PCR assay. The clones in this table, taken by TCRdb from immuneACCESS, are in-frame only. Not every clone is retained; where verified, under half of the shortfall comes from an unresolved V gene, and the cause of the rest is unknown. The sample records nearly 110,000 clones, approximately 81% of which are singletons. The biggest ten clones account for roughly 2.5% of the sample. The research as a whole found: After treatment with radiotherapy and ipilimumab, TCR clones that originated in tumors expanded in peripheral blood. Increased serum interferon-beta after radiation, together with early dynamic changes in blood T cell clones, were reported to be the strongest predictors of response.

The rearrangement joined TRBV19 to TRBJ1-1; no D gene can be assigned with confidence. This clonotype was obtained from a human donor with non-small cell lung cancer that progressed on radiotherapy plus ipilimumab. Some clones in this sample may be carry-over from other donors' samples. The source material was peripheral blood, sampled from a patient treated with radiotherapy plus ipilimumab. The CDR3 region: CASSPVGVGTEAFF. The sequenced DNA: TGTGCCAGTAGTCCCGTGGGCGTAGGCACTGAAGCTTTCTTT.